The entry below gives a single TCR beta chain sequence along with its context. Its antigen is unknown. The PCR ran on 60 Vbeta and 13 Jbeta primers. Sequencing used immunoSEQ multiplex PCR; TCRdb keeps in-frame clones, though not all of them. The sample holds approximately 220,000 clones, more than 65% seen once. This entry comes from a study of cytomegalovirus exposure and HLA in healthy donors. V lost 2 bases to trimming and J lost 4 bases; unmatched junction nucleotides: 15. CDR1 and CDR2 (germline): MGHRA, YSYEKL. This CDR3 is 19 amino acids long. Findings and caveats of the study: The sole available immune exposure information was CMV serostatus. Because they were indistinguishable, some V segments, including TRBV6-2 and TRBV6-3, were excluded. Later work showed greater clonal expansion in HLA-associated TCR beta chains than in equally common others. A later analysis linked a missense DCLRE1C variant to TCR beta V- and J-gene trimming.

Sequencing was performed on PBMCs. The gene calls are TRBV4-1 and TRBJ2-3, with 10 bases matching TRBD1. The receptor's source is a man aged 18 to 35 in good health and CMV-seronegative. CDR3 amino acids: CASSQLPGQGPQSSDTQYF. DNA of the CDR3: TGCGCCAGCAGCCAACTGCCGGGACAGGGGCCCCAAAGTTCAGATACGCAGTATTTT.